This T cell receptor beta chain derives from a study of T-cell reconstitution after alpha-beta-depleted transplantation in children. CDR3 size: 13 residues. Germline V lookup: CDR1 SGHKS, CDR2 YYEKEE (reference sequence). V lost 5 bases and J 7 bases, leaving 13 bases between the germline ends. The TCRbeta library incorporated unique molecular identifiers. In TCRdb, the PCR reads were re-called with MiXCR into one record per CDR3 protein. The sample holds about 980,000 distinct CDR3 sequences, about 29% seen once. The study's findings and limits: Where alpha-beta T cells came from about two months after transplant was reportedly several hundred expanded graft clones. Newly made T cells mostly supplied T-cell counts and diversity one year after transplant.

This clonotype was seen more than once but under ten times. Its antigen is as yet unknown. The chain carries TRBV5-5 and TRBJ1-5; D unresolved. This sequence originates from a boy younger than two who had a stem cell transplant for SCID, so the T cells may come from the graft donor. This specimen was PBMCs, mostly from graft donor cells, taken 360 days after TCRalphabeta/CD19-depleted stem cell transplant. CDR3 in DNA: TGTGCCAGCAGTTATGCATGGGGACAGCCCCAGCATTTT. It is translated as CASSYAWGQPQHF.